Below are 3 T cell receptor beta chains sequenced from a single sample in a study of neurological immune-mediated disorders. Using its own MiXCR run on the 5' RACE reads, TCRdb lists one record per CDR3 protein. The repertoire holds 100,000 or so distinct CDR3 sequences, with 3% to 4.5% as singletons. Input material: PBMCs. The receptor set was obtained from a woman between 18 and 30 years old with multiple sclerosis.

This clonotype appeared many times. The CDR3 sequence is CSARTSSAEQFF. The CDR3 DNA reads TGCAGTGCTAGAACATCTAGCGCTGAGCAGTTCTTC. The chain is built from TRBV20-1 and TRBJ2-1; the D gene is possibly TRBD2 (6 bases). The V end lost 2 bases, the J end lost 9 bases, and 11 bases lay between the germline ends. CDR3 length: 12 amino acids. Germline CDR1 DFQATT, CDR2 SNEGSKA (reference sequence).

This clonotype was observed at least ten times. The chain employs TRBV12-3 or TRBV12-4 and TRBJ1-3; 7 nucleotides align to TRBD1. CDR3 size: 15 residues. Trimming at V came to 4 bases and at J to 2 bases, leaving 5 bases not matched to a gene. CDR3 protein: CASSSQGKAGNTIYF. CDR3 DNA sequence: TGTGCCAGCAGTTCACAGGGGAAGGCTGGAAACACCATATATTTT.

This clonotype was observed many times. The chain carries TRBV7-2 and TRBJ2-5; D is possibly TRBD1 (5 bases). V lost 5 bases and J lost 3, with 19 bases in between. CDR1 is SGHTA and CDR2 is FQGNSA in the germline V gene. The CDR3 extends over 16 amino acids. CDR3 amino acids: CASSPRVDSPKETQYF. The DNA for the CDR3 is TGTGCCAGCAGCCCCAGGGTTGACAGTCCTAAAGAGACCCAGTACTTC.